Shown below are 25 T cell receptor beta chains from a single sample sequenced in a study of OX40 agonist ivuxolimab in advanced cancers. The assay was immunoSEQ multiplex PCR, and TCRdb's table has in-frame clones only and misses some. The sample consists of under 95,000 clones, more than 80% of them appearing once. Specimen: CD4+ or CD8+ T cells sorted from blood, collected in a trial of the OX40 agonist ivuxolimab. The receptor set was obtained from an adult with an advanced solid tumor such as melanoma, head and neck, liver or kidney cancer.

The J gene is TRBJ1-2, the V gene TRBV28; no clear D. Germline loops: CDR1 MDHEN, CDR2 SYDVKM. The length of the CDR3 is 14 residues. Trimming removed 2 bases from V and 3 bases from J, with 10 bases in between. CDR3 sequence: CASSLGLGDYGYTF. In DNA form, the CDR3 reads TGTGCCAGCAGTTTAGGACTCGGTGACTATGGCTACACCTTC.

V is TRBV5-4 and J is TRBJ2-5; 11 nucleotides match TRBD2. This CDR3 has 17 residues. Germline CDR1 reads SGHNT; CDR2 reads YYREEE (reference sequence). V trimming: 0 bases; J trimming: 5 bases; junction bases outside the gene matches: 9. The CDR3 DNA reads as TGTGCCAGCAGCTTGGAGCCTACTAGCGGGGGTCGGGAGACCCAGTACTTC. Protein product: CASSLEPTSGGRETQYF.

The chain couples TRBV10-2 to TRBJ1-6; TRBD1 might be the D (5 bases). V was pared by 8 bases and J by 7 bases, with 15 bases between. The CDR3 is made up of 14 amino acids. In germline, CDR1 is WSHSY, CDR2 SAAADI. CDR3 DNA: TGCGCCAGCGAGGGAAGGGGTGGAAATTCACCCCTCCACTTT. Protein: CASEGRGGNSPLHF.

The chain joins TRBV29-1 to TRBJ1-1; 10 bases map to TRBD1. Germline assignment: CDR1 SQVTM and CDR2 ANQGSEA. CDR3 size: 12 residues. The ends lost 6 bases at V and 4 bases at J; junction bases unmatched: 2. CDR3 protein: CSVGQGSTEAFF. The CDR3 DNA reads as TGCAGCGTGGGACAGGGGAGCACTGAAGCTTTCTTT.

This chain uses TRBV6-4 with TRBJ1-2, with 8 bases aligning to TRBD1. Trimming removed 8 bases from V and 5 bases from J; junction bases left unmatched: 10. The CDR3 extends over 14 amino acids. Germline lookup yields CDR1 MRHNA and CDR2 SNTAGT. This chain's CDR3 is CASSEGTGGYGYTF. CDR3 DNA sequence: TGTGCCAGCTCCGAGGGAACAGGGGGATATGGCTACACCTTC.

The chain recombines TRBV10-3 with TRBJ1-4, with no clear D. CDR3 length: 13 residues. The V and J ends lost 0 bases and 11 bases respectively, with 10 bases between them. Germline values: CDR1 ENHRY, CDR2 SYGVKD. CDR3 nucleotide sequence: TGTGCCATCAGTGAGTCGGGCGATGTGAAACTGTTTTTT. Its translation: CAISESGDVKLFF.

The chain is built from TRBV7-9 and TRBJ2-7, with D tentatively TRBD1 (5 bases). Trimming shortened V by 8 bases and J by 2 bases, and 7 bases separated the two germline ends. The CDR3 consists of 11 residues. Germline V gives CDR1 SEHNR, CDR2 FQNEAQ (reference sequence). CDR3 in DNA: TGTGCCAGCGGCAGGGCCTACGAGCAGTACGTC. It codes for CASGRAYEQYV.

The sample holds one count of this clone. The genes are TRBV19 and TRBJ2-3, with D perhaps matching TRBD1 (5 bases). Germline CDR1 LNHDA, CDR2 SQIVND (reference sequence). With 6 bases removed from V and 0 bases from J, the gap between germline ends came to 7 bases. The CDR3 runs 13 residues. The CDR3 nucleotides are TGTGCCAGTAGACAGGCTAGCACAGATACGCAGTATTTT. Protein: CASRQASTDTQYF.

This clone has only a few counts. The V gene is TRBV10-1, the J gene TRBJ2-3, with D unresolved. The CDR3 covers 14 residues. V was clipped by 7 bases and J by 3 bases, with 14 bases between them. CDR1 WNHNN and CDR2 SYGVQD come from the germline V gene (reference sequence). The CDR3 is CASKGPSETDTQYF. The CDR3, as DNA: TGCGCCAGCAAAGGGCCTAGTGAGACAGATACGCAGTATTTT.

This sequence joins TRBV6-5 and TRBJ1-6, with TRBD1 matching 8 bases. V was clipped by 8 bases and J by 10 bases; unmatched bases: 4. The CDR3 is 12 residues long. Germline assignment: CDR1 MNHEY and CDR2 SVGAGI. The CDR3 region is CASGQGRSPLHF. The CDR3 DNA follows: TGTGCCAGCGGACAGGGACGATCACCCCTCCACTTT.

The chain uses TRBV9 and TRBJ2-5; 9 bases fit TRBD2. Looked up from germline, CDR1 is SGDLS and CDR2 is YYNGEE. CDR3 size: 15 residues. V was clipped by 0 bases and J by 5 bases; unmatched bases: 5. CDR3 coding DNA: TGTGCCAGCAGCGTAGCCGCGGGGGGGTGGGAGACCCAGTACTTC. Translated, it gives CASSVAAGGWETQYF.

J is TRBJ1-6 and V is TRBV18, with D possibly TRBD1 on 6 matching bases. Germline V gene sequence: CDR1 KGHSH, CDR2 LQKENI. V shed 6 bases and J shed 13 bases, with 22 bases lying between them. The CDR3 extends over 15 amino acids. As DNA, the CDR3 is TGTGCCAGCTCGCAGACCGGGACAAACCCCGGGCCCCTCCACTTT. Residues: CASSQTGTNPGPLHF. The full variable domain, rest sourced from reference TRBV18 and TRBJ1-6, is NAGVMQNPRHLVRRRGQEARLRCSPMKGHSHVYWYRQLPEEGLKFMVYLQKENIIDESGMPKERFSAEFPKEGPSILRIQQVVRGDSAAYFCASSQTGTNPGPLHFGNGTRLTVT.

V gene TRBV7-9 combines with J gene TRBJ1-2; a weak D match, TRBD1 (5 bases). V was pared by 1 base and J by 0 bases, with 12 bases between. Germline values: CDR1 SEHNR, CDR2 FQNEAQ (reference sequence). The CDR3 has 16 residues. CDR3: CASSLGTGYTNYGYTF. The CDR3 DNA reads TGTGCCAGCAGCTTAGGCACAGGCTATACTAACTATGGCTACACCTTC. Looking up the rest from reference TRBV7-9 and TRBJ1-2 gives the full variable domain: DTGVSQNPRHKITKRGQNVTFRCDPISEHNRLYWYRQTLGQGPEFLTYFQNEAQLEKSRLLSDRFSAERPKGSFSTLEIQRTEQGDSAMYLCASSLGTGYTNYGYTFGSGTRLTVV.

The chain combines TRBV6-1 with TRBJ1-5, with 7 bases matching TRBD1. The CDR3 is made up of 15 amino acids. Trimming at V came to 7 bases and at J to 5 bases, leaving 11 bases not matched to a gene. CDR1 is MNHNS and CDR2 is SASEGT in the germline V gene. DNA of the CDR3: TGTGCCAGCACCGAGCAGGGGGGACCCTATCAGCCCCAGCATTTT. Translated, it gives CASTEQGGPYQPQHF.

The chain couples TRBV20-1 to TRBJ2-1; no firm D call. The CDR3 loop spans 10 amino acids. Germline-derived CDR1 and CDR2 are DFQATT and SNEGSKA (reference sequence). The V end lost 5 bases, the J end lost 6 bases, and 5 bases lay between the germline ends. The CDR3 loop reads CSAPFNEQFF. CDR3 sequence (DNA): TGCAGTGCTCCCTTCAATGAGCAGTTCTTC.

The chain carries TRBV5-1 and TRBJ2-3; 12 positions match TRBD2. Germline V CDR1 and CDR2: SGHRS, YFSETQ. V lost 4 bases and J lost 2; bases outside the gene matches: 8. CDR3 length: 17 amino acids. The CDR3 here is CASSILTSGGSTDTQYF. The CDR3 DNA reads TGCGCCAGCAGCATACTGACTAGCGGGGGATCCACAGATACGCAGTATTTT. Looking up the rest from reference TRBV5-1 and TRBJ2-3 gives the full variable domain: KAGVTQTPRYLIKTRGQQVTLSCSPISGHRSVSWYQQTPGQGLQFLFEYFSETQRNKGNFPGRFSGRQFSNSRSEMNVSTLELGDSALYLCASSILTSGGSTDTQYFGPGTRLTVL.

V and J are TRBV5-1 and TRBJ1-4, with D possibly matching TRBD1 (6 bases). With 3 bases removed from V and 2 bases from J, the gap between germline ends came to 8 bases. Germline V gives CDR1 SGHRS, CDR2 YFSETQ. The CDR3 consists of 14 residues. The CDR3, as DNA: TGCGCCAGCAGCTCCGACAGGACTAATGAAAAACTGTTTTTT. Its protein product is CASSSDRTNEKLFF.

This clone was observed a handful of times. The chain has TRBV5-4 and TRBJ1-3, with a weak D call TRBD1 (5 bases). The germline V gene has CDR1 SGHNT and CDR2 YYREEE (reference sequence). The CDR3 covers 15 residues. V lost 4 bases to trimming and J lost 4 bases, with 15 bases between them. CDR3 protein: CASSPDLAGGNTIYF. CDR3 coding DNA: TGTGCCAGCAGCCCGGACCTGGCAGGGGGAAACACCATATATTTT.

This clone was counted a single time. The chain employs TRBV18 and TRBJ2-7; the D is unclear. The CDR3 runs 13 residues. Trimming pared 3 bases from V and 3 bases from J, leaving 9 bases between. Germline-derived CDR1 and CDR2 are KGHSH and LQKENI. The CDR3 DNA follows: TGTGCCAGCTCACCGGGTGATCTCTACGAGCAGTACGTC. Protein product: CASSPGDLYEQYV.

This chain joins TRBV11-2 and TRBJ2-5; D gene uncertain. This CDR3 region has 12 residues. Germline CDR1 SGHAT, CDR2 FQNNGV. The V and J ends lost 5 bases and 5 bases respectively, with 9 bases between them. CDR3 sequence reads: CASSHEAETQYF. The CDR3 DNA follows: TGTGCCAGCAGCCACGAGGCGGAGACCCAGTACTTC.

DNA for the CDR3: TGTGCCAGCAGCTTAATGCAGGGAGATAATGAGCAGTTCTTC. This gives the protein CASSLMQGDNEQFF. J is TRBJ2-1 and V is TRBV7-2, with D possibly being TRBD1 or TRBD2 (5 bases each). The CDR3 has 14 residues. Per germline, CDR1 SGHTA and CDR2 FQGNSA. Trimming took off 2 bases at V and 7 bases at J, with 12 bases between the two ends. The entire variable domain, with the rest obtained from reference TRBV7-2 and TRBJ2-1, is as follows: GAGVSQSPSNKVTEKGKDVELRCDPISGHTALYWYRQSLGQGLEFLIYFQGNSAPDKSGLPSDRFSAERTGGSVSTLTIQRTQQEDSAVYLCASSLMQGDNEQFFGPGTRLTVL.

The chain uses TRBV4-3 and TRBJ2-7, with 11 bases that match TRBD2. The CDR3 consists of 18 residues. V lost 3 bases and J lost 0; bases outside the gene matches: 10. Germline V gene lookup returns CDR1 LGHNA and CDR2 YSLEER. The CDR3 DNA sequence: TGCGCCAGCAGCCATAGGACTAGCGGGCTGATTAGCTCCTACGAGCAGTACTTC. Translating gives CASSHRTSGLISSYEQYF.

V and J are TRBV6-5 and TRBJ2-2, with D possibly TRBD2 on 7 matching bases. This CDR3 is 14 amino acids long. The ends were cut back, 8 bases at V and 5 bases at J, with 15 bases in the middle. Germline V gene data show CDR1 as MNHEY and CDR2 as SVGAGI. CDR3 nucleotide sequence: TGTGCCAGCTCTAGGGGGGGAACAACCGGGGAGCTGTTTTTT. Its translation is CASSRGGTTGELFF.

The chain has TRBV23-1 and TRBJ1-6; perhaps TRBD1 as D (6 bases). TRBV23-1 is treated as an ORF (open reading frame) with a function not yet certain. Trimming removed 6 bases at V and 8 bases at J, with 17 bases between. The CDR3 has 15 amino acids. CDR3 DNA sequence: TGCGCCAGCAGGGATCCGGGACAAGTACATTCACCCCTCCACTTT. As protein: CASRDPGQVHSPLHF.

The chain couples TRBV19 to TRBJ2-2; 8 bases map to TRBD1. Per the germline V gene, CDR1 is LNHDA and CDR2 is SQIVND (reference sequence). Losses at the gene ends were 5 bases for V and 11 bases for J; bases not matched to a gene: 4. The CDR3 is 12 residues long. CDR3 DNA sequence: TGTGCCAGTAGTCCGGACAGGGTAGAGCTGTTTTTT. It codes for CASSPDRVELFF. The whole variable domain, remainder taken from reference TRBV19 and TRBJ2-2, is DGGITQSPKYLFRKEGQNVTLSCEQNLNHDAMYWYRQDPGQGLRLIYYSQIVNDFQKGDIAEGYSVSREKKESFPLTVTSAQKNPTAFYLCASSPDRVELFFGEGSRLTVL.